This TCR beta chain comes out of a study of T-cell memory formation after mild COVID-19. General study findings and limits: Confirmation of SARS-CoV-2 specificity was lacking for second-wave clones peaking day 37.

Germline V gives CDR1 SGHTA, CDR2 FQGNSA. The CDR3 totals 15 residues. V lost 6 bases, J lost 0 bases, and 13 bases lay in between. This clonotype was detected ten times or more. Its antigen is not identified. TCRdb re-derived calls from the 5' RACE reads in MiXCR, one entry per CDR3 protein. This sample yields 300,000 to 350,000 distinct CDR3 sequences, of which roughly an eighth are seen a single time; over 20% belongs to the top ten. The specimen sequenced was PBMCs or a T cell subset sorted from them (not recorded which). The TCR originated in a young man who had mild COVID-19 (a few samples of this study predate the infection). Cell type and time point are not known. This chain joins TRBV7-2 and TRBJ2-3; D possibly corresponds to TRBD2 (5 bases). CDR3 DNA sequence: TGTGCCAGCAGTTTTCGAGGCGGGAGCACAGATACGCAGTATTTT. It codes for CASSFRGGSTDTQYF. Full variable domain (rest looked up from reference TRBV7-2 and TRBJ2-3): GAGVSQSPSNKVTEKGKDVELRCDPISGHTALYWYRQSLGQGLEFLIYFQGNSAPDKSGLPSDRFSAERTGGSVSTLTIQRTQQEDSAVYLCASSFRGGSTDTQYFGPGTRLTVL.